This T cell receptor beta chain originates from a study of blood T cell repertoires in COVID-19. Participants were placed into cohorts based on the clinical history they reported. Germline V gene data show CDR1 as WSHSY and CDR2 as SAAADI. The CDR3 has 14 amino acids. The V and J ends lost 6 bases and 9 bases, in that order; junction bases with no gene match: 8. This clone was detected only once. Assay used: immunoSEQ multiplex PCR; TCRdb lists only in-frame clones, some missing. The sample has approximately 200,000 clones; approximately 83% are singletons. The specimen sequenced was PBMCs or T cells enriched from blood (not recorded which). The chain combines TRBV10-2 with TRBJ1-6; 7 bases map to TRBD1. This clonotype was sampled from a woman aged 40 to 50 with acute COVID-19. The CDR3 DNA reads as TGCGCCAGCAGAACAGGGGAGCGGGCTTCACCCCTCCACTTT. It is translated as CASRTGERASPLHF.